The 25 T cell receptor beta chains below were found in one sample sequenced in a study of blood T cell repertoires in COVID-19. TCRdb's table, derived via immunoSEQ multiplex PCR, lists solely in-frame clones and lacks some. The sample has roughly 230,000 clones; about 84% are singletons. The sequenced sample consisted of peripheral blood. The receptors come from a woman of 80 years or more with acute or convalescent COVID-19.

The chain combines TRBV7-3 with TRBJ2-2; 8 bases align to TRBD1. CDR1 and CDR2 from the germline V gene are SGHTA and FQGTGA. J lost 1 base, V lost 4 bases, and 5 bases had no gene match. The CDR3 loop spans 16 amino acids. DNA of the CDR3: TGTGCCAGCAGCTCCCGGACAGGGCTGAACACCGGGGAGCTGTTTTTT. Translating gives CASSSRTGLNTGELFF.

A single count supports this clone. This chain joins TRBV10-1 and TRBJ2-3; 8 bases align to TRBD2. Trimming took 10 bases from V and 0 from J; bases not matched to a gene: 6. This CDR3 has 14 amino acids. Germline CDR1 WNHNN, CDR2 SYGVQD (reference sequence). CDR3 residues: CANSTGGSTDTQYF. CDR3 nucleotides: TGCGCCAACTCTACGGGGGGGAGCACAGATACGCAGTATTTT.

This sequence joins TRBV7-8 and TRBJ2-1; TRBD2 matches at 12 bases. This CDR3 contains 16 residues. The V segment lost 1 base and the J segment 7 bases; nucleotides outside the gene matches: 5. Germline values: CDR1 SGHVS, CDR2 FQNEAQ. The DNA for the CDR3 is TGTGCCAGCAGCTTAGGTCTAGCGGGGGGGTGGAATGAGCAGTTCTTC. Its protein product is CASSLGLAGGWNEQFF.

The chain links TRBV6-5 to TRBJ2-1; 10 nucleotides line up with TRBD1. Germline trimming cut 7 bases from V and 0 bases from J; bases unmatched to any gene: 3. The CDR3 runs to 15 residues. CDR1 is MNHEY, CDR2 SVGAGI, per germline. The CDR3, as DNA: TGTGCCAGCAACCGGGACAGGGGCTCCTACAATGAGCAGTTCTTC. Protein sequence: CASNRDRGSYNEQFF.

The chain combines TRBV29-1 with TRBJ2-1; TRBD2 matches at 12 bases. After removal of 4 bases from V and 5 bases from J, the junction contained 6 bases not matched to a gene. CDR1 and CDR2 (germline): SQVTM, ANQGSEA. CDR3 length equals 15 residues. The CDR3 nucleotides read TGCAGCGTTGGGGCCGGACTAGCGGGGAACAATGAGCAGTTCTTC. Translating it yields CSVGAGLAGNNEQFF.

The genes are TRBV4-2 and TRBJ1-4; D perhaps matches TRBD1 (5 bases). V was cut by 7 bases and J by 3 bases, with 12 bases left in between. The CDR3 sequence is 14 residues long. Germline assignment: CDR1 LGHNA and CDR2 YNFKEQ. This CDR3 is CASNNRGSNEKLFF. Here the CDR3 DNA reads TGTGCCAGCAATAACCGGGGGTCTAATGAAAAACTGTTTTTT.

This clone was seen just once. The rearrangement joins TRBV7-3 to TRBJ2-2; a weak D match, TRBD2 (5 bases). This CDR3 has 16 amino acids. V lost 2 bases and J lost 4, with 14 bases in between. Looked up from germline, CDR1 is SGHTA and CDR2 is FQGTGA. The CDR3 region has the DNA TGTGCCAGCAGCTTAGGCTTGGCAGGAGGCACCGGGGAGCTGTTTTTT. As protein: CASSLGLAGGTGELFF. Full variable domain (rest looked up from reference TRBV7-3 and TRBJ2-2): GAGVSQTPSNKVTEKGKYVELRCDPISGHTALYWYRQSLGQGPEFLIYFQGTGAADDSGLPNDRFFAVRPEGSVSTLKIQRTERGDSAVYLCASSLGLAGGTGELFFGEGSRLTVL.

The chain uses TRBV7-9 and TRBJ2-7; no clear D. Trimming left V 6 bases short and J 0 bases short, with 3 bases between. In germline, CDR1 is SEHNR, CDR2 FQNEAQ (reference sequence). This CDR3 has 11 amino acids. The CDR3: CASSLSYEQYF. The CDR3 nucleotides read TGTGCCAGCAGTCTCTCCTACGAGCAGTACTTC.

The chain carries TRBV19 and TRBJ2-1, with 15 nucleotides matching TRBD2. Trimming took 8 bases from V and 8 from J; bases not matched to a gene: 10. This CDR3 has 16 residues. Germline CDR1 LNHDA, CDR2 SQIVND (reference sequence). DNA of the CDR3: TGTGCCAGTTACGGCGGGACTAGCGGGAGGAAGTATGAGCAGTTCTTC. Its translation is CASYGGTSGRKYEQFF.

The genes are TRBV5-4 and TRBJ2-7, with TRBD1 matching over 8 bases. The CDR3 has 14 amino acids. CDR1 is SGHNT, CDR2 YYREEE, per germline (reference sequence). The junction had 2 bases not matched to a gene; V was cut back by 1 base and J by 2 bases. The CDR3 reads CASSLTGGTYEQYF. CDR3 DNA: TGTGCCAGCAGCTTGACAGGGGGTACCTACGAGCAGTACTTC.

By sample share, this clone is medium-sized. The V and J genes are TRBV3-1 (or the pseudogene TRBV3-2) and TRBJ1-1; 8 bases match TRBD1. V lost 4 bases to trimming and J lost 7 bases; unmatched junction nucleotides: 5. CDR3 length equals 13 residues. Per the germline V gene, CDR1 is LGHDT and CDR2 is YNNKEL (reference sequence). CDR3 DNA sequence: TGTGCCAGCAGCCCCGCTGACAGGGGTGAAGCTTTCTTT. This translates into CASSPADRGEAFF.

The CDR3 nucleotides read TGTGCCAGCAGTTACTCGAGACTAGCGGTAGCGGATACGCAGTATTTT. Translation: CASSYSRLAVADTQYF. The chain carries TRBV6-5 and TRBJ2-3, with TRBD2 matching 9 bases. Germline assignment: CDR1 MNHEY and CDR2 SVGAGI. The CDR3 is made up of 16 amino acids. With V trimmed by 0 bases and J by 6 bases, 7 bases remained unmatched.

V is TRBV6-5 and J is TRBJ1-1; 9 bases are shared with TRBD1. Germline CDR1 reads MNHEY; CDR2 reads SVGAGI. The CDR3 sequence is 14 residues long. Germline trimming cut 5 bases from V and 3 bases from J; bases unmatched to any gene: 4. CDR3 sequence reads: CASSPRQGDTEAFF. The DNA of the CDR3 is TGTGCCAGCAGTCCTAGACAGGGGGACACTGAAGCTTTCTTT.

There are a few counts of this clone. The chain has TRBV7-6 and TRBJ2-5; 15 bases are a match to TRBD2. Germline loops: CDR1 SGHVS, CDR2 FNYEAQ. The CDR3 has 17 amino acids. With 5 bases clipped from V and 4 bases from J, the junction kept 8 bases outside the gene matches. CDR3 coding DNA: TGTGCCAGCAGCCCCGGACTAGCGGGAGGGTTTGGAGAGACCCAGTACTTC. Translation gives CASSPGLAGGFGETQYF.

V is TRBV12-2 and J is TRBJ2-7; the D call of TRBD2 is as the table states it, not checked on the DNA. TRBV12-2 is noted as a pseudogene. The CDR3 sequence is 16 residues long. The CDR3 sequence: CASRFGSAGGLYEQYF. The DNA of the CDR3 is TGTGCAAGTCGCTTTGGTTCCGCGGGGGGGCTGTACGAGCAGTACTTC.

In DNA, the CDR3 is TGCGCCAGCAGCCAAGGTTGGGGCAGGACCTCTGGGGCCAACGTCCTGACTTTC. Amino acid sequence: CASSQGWGRTSGANVLTF. This chain joins TRBV4-1 and TRBJ2-6, with D perhaps TRBD1 (5 bases). The CDR3 totals 18 residues. Germline lookup yields CDR1 MGHRA and CDR2 YSYEKL. Trimming cost V 1 base and J 0 bases, with 13 bases left between them.

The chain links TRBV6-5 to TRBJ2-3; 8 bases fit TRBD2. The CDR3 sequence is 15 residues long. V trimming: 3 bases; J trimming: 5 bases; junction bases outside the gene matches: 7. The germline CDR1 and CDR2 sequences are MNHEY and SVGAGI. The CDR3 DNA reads TGTGCCAGCAGTTATGTAAGCGGGGGTGAAGATACGCAGTATTTT. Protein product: CASSYVSGGEDTQYF.

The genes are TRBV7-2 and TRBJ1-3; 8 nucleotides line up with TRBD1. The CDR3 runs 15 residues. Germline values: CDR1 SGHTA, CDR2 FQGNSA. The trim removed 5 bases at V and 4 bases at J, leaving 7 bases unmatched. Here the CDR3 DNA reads TGTGCCAGCAGCCTACAGGGGGGCGGCGGAAACACCATATATTTT. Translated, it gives CASSLQGGGGNTIYF.

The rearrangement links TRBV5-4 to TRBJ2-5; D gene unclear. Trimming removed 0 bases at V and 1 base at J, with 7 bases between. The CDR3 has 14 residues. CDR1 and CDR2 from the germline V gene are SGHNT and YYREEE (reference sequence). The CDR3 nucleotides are TGTGCCAGCAGCTTGGAGTGGGCCCAAGAGACCCAGTACTTC. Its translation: CASSLEWAQETQYF.

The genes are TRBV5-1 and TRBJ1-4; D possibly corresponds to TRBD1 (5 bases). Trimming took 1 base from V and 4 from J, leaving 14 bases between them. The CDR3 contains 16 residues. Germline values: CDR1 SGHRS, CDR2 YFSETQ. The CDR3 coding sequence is TGCGCCAGCAGCTTGCTTTATGGAGGGGATAATGAAAAACTGTTTTTT. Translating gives CASSLLYGGDNEKLFF.

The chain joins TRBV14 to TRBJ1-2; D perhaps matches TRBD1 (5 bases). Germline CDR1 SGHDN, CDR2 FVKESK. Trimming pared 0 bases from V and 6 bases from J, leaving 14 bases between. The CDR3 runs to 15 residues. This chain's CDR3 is CASSQDMKGLDGYTF. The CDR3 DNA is TGTGCCAGCAGCCAAGATATGAAGGGGTTGGATGGCTACACCTTC.

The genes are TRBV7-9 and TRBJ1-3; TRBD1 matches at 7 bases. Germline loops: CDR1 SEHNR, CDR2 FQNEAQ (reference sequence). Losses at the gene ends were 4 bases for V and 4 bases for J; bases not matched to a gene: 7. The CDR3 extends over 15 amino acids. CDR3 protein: CASSSDRVEGNTIYF. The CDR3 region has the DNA TGTGCCAGCAGCTCAGACAGGGTGGAAGGAAACACCATATATTTT.

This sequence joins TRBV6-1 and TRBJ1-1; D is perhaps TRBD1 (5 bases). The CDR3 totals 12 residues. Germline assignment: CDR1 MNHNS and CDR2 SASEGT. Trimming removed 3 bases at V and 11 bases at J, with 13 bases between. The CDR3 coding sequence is TGTGCCAGCAGTGACCTGGGGTCAGGGGCTTTCTTT. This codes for CASSDLGSGAFF.

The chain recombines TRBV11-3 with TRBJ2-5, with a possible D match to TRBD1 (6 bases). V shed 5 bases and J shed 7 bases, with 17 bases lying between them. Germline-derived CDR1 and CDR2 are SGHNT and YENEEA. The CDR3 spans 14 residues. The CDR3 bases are TGTGCCAGCAGCGAACAGGGATTTGGGGGGACCCAGTACTTC. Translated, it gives CASSEQGFGGTQYF.

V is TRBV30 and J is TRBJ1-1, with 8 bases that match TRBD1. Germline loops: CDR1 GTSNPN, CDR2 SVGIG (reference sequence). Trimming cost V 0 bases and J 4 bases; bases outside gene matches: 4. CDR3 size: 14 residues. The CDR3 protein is CAWSVGRGRTEAFF. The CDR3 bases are TGTGCCTGGAGTGTCGGCAGGGGGCGCACTGAAGCTTTCTTT. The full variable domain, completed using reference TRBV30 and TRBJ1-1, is SQTIHQWPATLVQPVGSPLSLECTVEGTSNPNLYWYRQAAGRGLQLLFYSVGIGQISSEVPQNLSASRPQDRQFILSSKKLLLSDSGFYLCAWSVGRGRTEAFFGQGTRLTVV.